These T cell receptor beta chains were read from a single sample in a study of T cell responses to AZD1222 COVID-19 vaccine. The protocol was immunoSEQ multiplex PCR, while the TCRdb copy is restricted to in-frame clones and leaves out a portion. The table includes about 140,000 clones, around 90% detected once. The source material was peripheral blood, sampled on day 0 of AZD1222 vaccination. These receptors all come from an adult in good health. CDR3s include the opening cysteine and the closing phenylalanine or tryptophan. A D gene is named only where the DNA matches it firmly. For some rows the clone size is stated as once, few or many, or as a class when expanded; others skip it.

d_call,cdr3_length,clone_size,j_call,v_call,cdr3_nt,cdr3_aa
NA,15,NA,TRBJ2-3,TRBV5-1,TGCGCCAGCAGCCCGGTCCCGTCTAGCACAGATACGCAGTATTTT,CASSPVPSSTDTQYF
TRBD2,14,NA,TRBJ2-7,TRBV3-1/TRBV3-2,TGTGCCAGCAGAACTAGCGGGAGGGCCTGGGAGCAGTACTTC,CASRTSGRAWEQYF
NA,13,NA,TRBJ2-5,TRBV5-1,TGCGCCAGCAGCCCCGGGGCGAAGGAGACCCAGTACTTC,CASSPGAKETQYF
NA,13,NA,TRBJ1-5,TRBV3-1/TRBV3-2,TGTGCCAGCAGCGGGTTGGGCAATCAGCCCCAGCATTTT,CASSGLGNQPQHF
NA,18,NA,TRBJ2-3,TRBV9,TGTGCCAGCAGCGCGGGTTATCGGGGGCTGCGGGGCACAGATACGCAGTATTTT,CASSAGYRGLRGTDTQYF
NA,13,NA,TRBJ1-3,TRBV10-2,TGCGCCAGCTTGGGTGACTCTGGAAACACCATATATTTT,CASLGDSGNTIYF
TRBD1,15,NA,TRBJ1-5,TRBV5-1,TGCGCCAGCAAATTATCCGGGACAGGGGATGAGCCCCAGCATTTT,CASKLSGTGDEPQHF
TRBD2,17,NA,TRBJ2-2,TRBV7-6,TGTGCCAGCAGCCTCCTCTCGGCTAGCGGGGGTTTCGGGGAGCTGTTTTTT,CASSLLSASGGFGELFF
TRBD2,13,NA,TRBJ2-7,TRBV28,TGTGCCAGCACGGTGGGAGGGTCCTACGAGCAGTACTTC,CASTVGGSYEQYF
NA,16,NA,TRBJ1-4,TRBV29-1,TGCAGCGCCGCGCAGACAGGAACTGCAACTAATGAAAAACTGTTTTTT,CSAAQTGTATNEKLFF
NA,15,NA,TRBJ2-7,TRBV21-1,TGTGCCAGCAGCGGTCGGACTAGCGGGCCCTACGAGCAGTACTTC,CASSGRTSGPYEQYF
TRBD1,17,NA,TRBJ1-2,TRBV7-2,TGTGCCAGCAGCCTGAGCCTGGACAGGGGGCGTCTTGATGGCTACACCTTC,CASSLSLDRGRLDGYTF
TRBD2,15,NA,TRBJ2-2,TRBV5-1,TGCGCCAGCAGCTTGAGGACTAGTTCATCCGGGGAGCTGTTTTTT,CASSLRTSSSGELFF
NA,11,NA,TRBJ1-1,TRBV7-9,TGTGCCAGCAGCTTATACCCTGAAGCTTTCTTT,CASSLYPEAFF
NA,12,NA,TRBJ1-2,TRBV19,TGTGCCAGTAGTATCCTCGGGGATGGCTACACCTTC,CASSILGDGYTF
NA,14,NA,TRBJ2-3,TRBV19,TGTGCCAGTAGTGTAGGGGGAGGCACAGATACGCAGTATTTT,CASSVGGGTDTQYF
NA,15,NA,TRBJ1-1,TRBV27,TGTGCCAGCAGTTTAGGGGGGTCGGGGAACACTGAAGCTTTCTTT,CASSLGGSGNTEAFF
TRBD2,15,NA,TRBJ2-5,TRBV9,TGTGCCAGCAGCGAACGGGGACTAGGGGGAGAGACCCAGTACTTC,CASSERGLGGETQYF
TRBD1,15,NA,TRBJ1-5,TRBV6-2/TRBV6-3,TGTGCCAGCAGCGCGACAGGGATCGGCAATCAGCCCCAGCATTTT,CASSATGIGNQPQHF
NA,14,NA,TRBJ2-5,TRBV6-5,TGTGCCAGCAGCCCCGTCACAGGGAGGGAGACCCAGTACTTC,CASSPVTGRETQYF
NA,15,NA,TRBJ1-6,TRBV5-4,TGTGCCAGCAGCCATGGGCCATGGGACAATTCACCCCTCCACTTT,CASSHGPWDNSPLHF
TRBD2,15,NA,TRBJ2-5,TRBV7-9,TGTGCCAGCAGCCCCTTGTCCCCTGGGCGGGAGGTCCAGTACTTC,CASSPLSPGREVQYF
TRBD2,15,NA,TRBJ2-1,TRBV27,TGTGCCAGCAGTGCCTCTAGCGGGACCTACAATGAGCAGTTCTTC,CASSASSGTYNEQFF
TRBD2,14,NA,TRBJ2-3,TRBV2,TGTGCCAGCAGCTTACTAGCGGCCCAAGATACGCAGTATTTT,CASSLLAAQDTQYF
TRBD1,16,NA,TRBJ2-7,TRBV7-6,TGTGCCAGCAGCTTCGGAAGCGGGGACAGGGCCTACGAGCAGTACTTC,CASSFGSGDRAYEQYF
NA,14,NA,TRBJ2-7,TRBV3-1/TRBV3-2,TGTGCCAGCAGCCAAGTTCGCACCTCCTACGAGCAGTACTTC,CASSQVRTSYEQYF
NA,13,NA,TRBJ1-2,TRBV12-3/TRBV12-4,TGTGCCAGCAGTTCAGGACGCCTCTATGGCTACACCTTC,CASSSGRLYGYTF
NA,14,NA,TRBJ1-4,TRBV6-5,TGTGCCAGCCCCGGGTGGGCCCGAGAGGAAAAACTGTTTTTT,CASPGWAREEKLFF
NA,17,NA,TRBJ1-2,TRBV6-9,TGTGCCAGCAGTTATGATGTGACGTTCCAGAGGAACTATGGCTACACCTTC,CASSYDVTFQRNYGYTF
TRBD1,14,NA,TRBJ2-7,TRBV9,TGTGCCAGCAGCCCCCGACAGGGACCGGACGAGCAGTACTTC,CASSPRQGPDEQYF
TRBD1,12,NA,TRBJ2-7,TRBV12-3/TRBV12-4,TGTGCCAGCAGCGGCCAGGGGGACGAGCAGTACTTC,CASSGQGDEQYF
NA,12,NA,TRBJ1-2,TRBV6-5,TGTGCCAGCACCCTCGGGGGAAATGGCTACACCTTC,CASTLGGNGYTF
NA,14,NA,TRBJ1-3,TRBV6-5,TGTGCCAGCAGTTATAAGGGGTCTGGAAACACCATATATTTT,CASSYKGSGNTIYF
NA,17,NA,TRBJ1-1,TRBV4-3,TGCGCCAGCAGCCAACCCCCCGCGGGGGGCATGAACACTGAAGCTTTCTTT,CASSQPPAGGMNTEAFF
NA,14,NA,TRBJ2-6,TRBV3-1/TRBV3-2,TGTGCCAGCAGCCCTTCGGCAGGGGCCAACGTCCTGACTTTC,CASSPSAGANVLTF
NA,10,NA,TRBJ2-2,TRBV30,TGTGCCGGGGGGGCTGGGGAGCTGTTTTTT,CAGGAGELFF
NA,14,NA,TRBJ1-1,TRBV5-4,TGTGCCAGCAGCCTCAGGGACATGAACACTGAAGCTTTCTTT,CASSLRDMNTEAFF
NA,11,NA,TRBJ1-1,TRBV19,TGTGCCAGTAGCCAGGGCACTGAAGCTTTCTTT,CASSQGTEAFF
TRBD2,17,NA,TRBJ2-1,TRBV5-1,TGCGCCAGCAGCTTAGGTAGCGGGACAATGCTGGGCGGGAAGCAGTTCTTC,CASSLGSGTMLGGKQFF
NA,12,NA,TRBJ2-7,TRBV19,TGTGCCAGTAGTGGCCTCTCCTACGAGCAGTACTTC,CASSGLSYEQYF
TRBD1,12,NA,TRBJ1-1,TRBV29-1,TGCAGCGCGCCAGGGGGTGGGACTGAAGCTTTCTTT,CSAPGGGTEAFF
NA,16,NA,TRBJ1-3,TRBV6-5,TGTGCCAGCAGTTACGCCGCTTTTGAATCTGGAAACACCATATATTTT,CASSYAAFESGNTIYF
NA,15,NA,TRBJ2-7,TRBV10-2,TGCGCCAGCAGTGAGCTGCGGGCCGTCTCCTACGAGCAGTACTTC,CASSELRAVSYEQYF
TRBD1,15,NA,TRBJ2-2,TRBV5-4,TGTGCCAGCAACCGACAGGGTAGGGACACCGGGGAGCTGTTTTTT,CASNRQGRDTGELFF
NA,16,NA,TRBJ2-1,TRBV7-8,TGTGCCAGCAGCAGAACGCATGGGAGTTCCCTCAATGAGCAGTTCTTC,CASSRTHGSSLNEQFF
TRBD1,15,NA,TRBJ1-1,TRBV6-4,TGTGCCAGCAGTAGTACAGGGGGTATGAACACTGAAGCTTTCTTT,CASSSTGGMNTEAFF
TRBD2,18,NA,TRBJ2-3,TRBV18,TGTGCCAGCTCACCACTTGGGTTAGCGGGAGGGGCCGCAGATACGCAGTATTTT,CASSPLGLAGGAADTQYF
NA,13,NA,TRBJ2-7,TRBV27,TGTGCCAGCAGCCCCCAGGGCTCCTACGAGCAGTACTTC,CASSPQGSYEQYF
NA,14,NA,TRBJ2-5,TRBV21-1,TGTGCCAGCAGCAAAGAGGCGGGGCAAGAGACCCAGTACTTC,CASSKEAGQETQYF
TRBD2,15,NA,TRBJ2-5,TRBV19,TGTGCCAGCGCACAACAGGGTGGCGGGGGGGAGACCCAGTACTTC,CASAQQGGGGETQYF
TRBD2,18,NA,TRBJ2-1,TRBV5-1,TGCGCCAGCAGCCCGGGAAAGGGACTAGCGGTAACCTACAATGAGCAGTTCTTC,CASSPGKGLAVTYNEQFF
NA,18,once,TRBJ2-7,TRBV24-1,TGTGCCACCAGTGAAGGTGGGGAAGGCAGGACAGAAAGTTACGAGCAGTACTTC,CATSEGGEGRTESYEQYF